The rows below give T cell receptor beta chains drawn from one sample of a study of cytomegalovirus exposure and HLA in healthy donors. The data were produced by immunoSEQ multiplex PCR, yet TCRdb's version contains in-frame clones alone and is incomplete. There are about 200,000 clones in the sample; more than 60% occur only once, and about 1.7% lies in the top ten. Sequencing was performed on PBMCs. The receptors were sampled from a man aged 50 or older in good health and CMV-seronegative. The CDR3 runs from the conserved cysteine through the conserved F or W. The D gene is left open where the match is weak. Size is omitted from some rows. Given values are once, few, many or a class for expanded clones.

>NA|TRBV10-3|TRBJ1-2|NA
CAISESQGYNYGYTF
TGTGCCATCAGTGAGTCCCAGGGGTATAACTATGGCTACACCTTC
>NA|TRBV29-1|TRBJ2-2|NA
CSVVWGGKNTGELFF
TGCAGCGTCGTTTGGGGCGGGAAGAACACCGGGGAGCTGTTTTTT
>NA|TRBV7-3|TRBJ2-1|NA
CASSGGTASSYNEQFF
TGTGCCAGCAGCGGCGGGACTGCTAGCTCCTACAATGAGCAGTTCTTC
>NA|TRBV27|TRBJ2-4|NA
CASSPRPGKNIQYF
TGTGCCAGCAGTCCCCGTCCGGGCAAAAACATTCAGTACTTC
>NA|TRBV28|TRBJ1-5|NA
CASSRYQGPSNQPQHF
TGTGCCAGCAGTCGATACCAGGGGCCGAGCAATCAGCCCCAGCATTTT
>NA|TRBV28|TRBJ2-1|TRBD2
CASSRPGLAGRNYNEQFF
TGTGCCAGCAGCCGCCCGGGACTAGCGGGACGGAACTACAATGAGCAGTTCTTC
>NA|TRBV28|TRBJ2-3|NA
CASGRSTDTQYF
TGTGCCAGCGGCAGGAGCACAGATACGCAGTATTTT
>NA|TRBV6-1|TRBJ2-7|TRBD2
CASSVLAGVTYEQYF
TGTGCCAGCTCCGTACTAGCGGGAGTAACATACGAGCAGTACTTC
>NA|TRBV9|TRBJ2-1|NA
CASSVLGVGEQFF
TGTGCCAGCAGCGTTTTAGGGGTGGGTGAGCAGTTCTTC
>NA|TRBV28|TRBJ2-5|TRBD2
CASSYGTSGRSETQYF
TGTGCCAGCAGTTACGGGACTAGCGGGAGGAGTGAGACCCAGTACTTC
>once|TRBV5-4|TRBJ2-5|NA
CASSPSGETQYF
TGTGCCAGCAGCCCTTCGGGAGAGACCCAGTACTTC
>NA|TRBV5-5|TRBJ2-7|TRBD1
CASRGPGTGPLYEQYF
TGTGCCAGCAGGGGCCCGGGGACAGGCCCCCTCTACGAGCAGTACTTC
>NA|TRBV29-1|TRBJ2-7|NA
CSARGVYEQYF
TGCAGCGCCAGGGGGGTCTACGAGCAGTACTTC
>once|TRBV7-9|TRBJ2-1|NA
CASSPGGGRGPSLYNEQFF
TGTGCCAGCAGCCCGGGGGGCGGAAGAGGCCCGAGCCTCTACAATGAGCAGTTCTTC
>NA|TRBV2|TRBJ1-1|NA
CASIEVNTEAFF
TGTGCCAGCATAGAAGTTAACACTGAAGCTTTCTTT
>NA|TRBV5-8|TRBJ1-1|TRBD1
CASRWDRLNTEAFF
TGTGCCAGCAGGTGGGACAGACTGAACACTGAAGCTTTCTTT
>NA|TRBV7-7|TRBJ2-7|TRBD1
CASSPGQGTLGEQYF
TGTGCCAGCAGCCCCGGACAGGGGACCCTCGGGGAGCAGTACTTC
>NA|TRBV5-6|TRBJ2-6|NA
CASSSLPSGANVLTF
TGTGCCAGCAGCTCCCTTCCCTCTGGGGCCAACGTCCTGACTTTC
>once|TRBV9|TRBJ2-3|TRBD2
CASSVDPLAGLSTDTQYF
TGTGCCAGCAGCGTAGACCCACTAGCGGGCCTTAGCACAGATACGCAGTATTTT
>NA|TRBV29-1|TRBJ2-1|TRBD2
CSQGTSGRVGEQFF
TGCAGCCAAGGGACTAGCGGGAGGGTGGGTGAGCAGTTCTTC
>NA|TRBV5-4|TRBJ2-5|NA
CASSLAAGAVSETQYF
TGTGCCAGCAGCTTGGCGGCGGGGGCGGTATCGGAGACCCAGTACTTC
>once|TRBV6-6|TRBJ1-2|NA
CASSYQPDSNGYTF
TGTGCCAGCAGTTATCAACCGGACAGTAACGGCTACACCTTC
>NA|TRBV10-1|TRBJ2-6|NA
CASSESTGGANVLTF
TGCGCCAGCAGTGAGTCGACAGGAGGGGCCAACGTCCTGACTTTC
>NA|TRBV6-5|TRBJ2-7|TRBD2
CASKTSDDYEQYF
TGTGCCAGCAAGACTAGCGATGACTACGAGCAGTACTTC